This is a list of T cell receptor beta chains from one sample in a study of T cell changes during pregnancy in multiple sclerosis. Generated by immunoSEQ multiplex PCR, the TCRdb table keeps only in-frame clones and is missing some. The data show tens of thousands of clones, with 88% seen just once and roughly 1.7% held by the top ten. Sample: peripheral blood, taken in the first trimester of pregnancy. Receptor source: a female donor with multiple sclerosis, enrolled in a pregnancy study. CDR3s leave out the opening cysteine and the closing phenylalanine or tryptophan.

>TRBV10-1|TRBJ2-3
ASSESPGADTQY
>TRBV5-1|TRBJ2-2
ASRWELNTGELF
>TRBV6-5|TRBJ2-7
ATEVPSGMGQY
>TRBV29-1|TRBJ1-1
IVEQGLGDTEAF
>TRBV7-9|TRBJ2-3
ASWREVRPDTQY
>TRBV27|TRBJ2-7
ASTSREGHEQY
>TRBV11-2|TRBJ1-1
ASSSDVDRGRMGAF
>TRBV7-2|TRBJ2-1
ASSTTVLEQF
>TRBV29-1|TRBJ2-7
SVSDTRTYEQY
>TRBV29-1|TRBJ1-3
SVEEWGPGNTIY
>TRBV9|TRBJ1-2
ASSPRQGRGYT
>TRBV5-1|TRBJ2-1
ASSGDSNEQF
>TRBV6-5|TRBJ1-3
ASSLDGSSGNTIY
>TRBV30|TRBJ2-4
AWSGQIAKNIQY
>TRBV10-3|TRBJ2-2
AITSAGTYGGELF
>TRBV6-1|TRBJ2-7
ASTFRGGTYEQY
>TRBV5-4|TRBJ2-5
ASSSKGGAQETQY
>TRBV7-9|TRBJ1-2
ASSFPGQDFADGYT
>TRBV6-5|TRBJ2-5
ASRGDIWRQETQY
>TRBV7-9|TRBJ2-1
ASSLAGGSVREQF
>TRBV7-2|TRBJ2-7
ASSVPSTGYLYEQY
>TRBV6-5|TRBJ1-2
ASSLGQRTNYGYT
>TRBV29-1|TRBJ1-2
SPEGHSDNYGYT
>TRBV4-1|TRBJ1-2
ASSHGQGAGGYT
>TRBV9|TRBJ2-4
ASSLRGSDIQY
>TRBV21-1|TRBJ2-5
ASSQGVAGEKQETQY
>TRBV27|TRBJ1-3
ASRDTGSSGNTIY
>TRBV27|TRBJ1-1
ASSLGSWTEAF
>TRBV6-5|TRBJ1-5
ASSYGVRGQPQH